This is a list of T cell receptor beta chains from one sample in a study of blood T cell repertoires in COVID-19. Libraries were prepared by immunoSEQ multiplex PCR; TCRdb keeps only in-frame clonotypes and omits some of them. The table records about 240,000 clones, approximately 83% of them present only once. Specimen: peripheral blood. Receptor source: a young woman who had recovered from COVID-19. Each CDR3 is given with its conserved first and last residue. The D gene is left open where the match is weak. Some rows mark clone size as missing; the rest say once, few, many or name a class of expanded clone.

>.|.|14|TRBV9|TRBJ2-7
CASSAHGRSYEQYF
TGTGCCAGCAGCGCCCATGGCCGCTCCTACGAGCAGTACTTC
>TRBD1|.|15|TRBV5-1|TRBJ2-7
CASSSTGQGGHEQYF
TGCGCCAGCAGCTCGACGGGACAGGGCGGCCACGAGCAGTACTTC
>TRBD2|.|15|TRBV15|TRBJ2-1
CATSAGGSSYNEQFF
TGTGCCACCAGCGCGGGGGGGAGCTCCTACAATGAGCAGTTCTTC
>.|.|13|TRBV2|TRBJ1-5
CASREGTNQPQHF
TGTGCCAGCAGGGAGGGAACCAATCAGCCCCAGCATTTT
>TRBD1|.|15|TRBV2|TRBJ2-1
CASSATGGDYNEQFF
TGTGCCAGCAGTGCCACAGGGGGCGACTACAATGAGCAGTTCTTC
>.|.|11|TRBV2|TRBJ2-1
CASSPDSEQFF
TGTGCCAGCAGCCCGGACAGTGAGCAGTTCTTC
>TRBD1|.|13|TRBV7-2|TRBJ1-6
CASGMTGNSPLHF
TGTGCCAGCGGAATGACAGGGAATTCACCCCTCCACTTT
>.|.|12|TRBV10-3|TRBJ2-2
CATARGTGELFF
TGTGCCACAGCTAGGGGCACCGGGGAGCTGTTTTTT
>.|.|13|TRBV18|TRBJ1-6
CASSPPINSPLHF
TGTGCCAGCTCACCACCTATTAATTCACCCCTCCACTTT
>.|.|14|TRBV6-5|TRBJ1-1
CASSYSTVEGEAFF
TGTGCCAGCAGTTACTCGACCGTCGAGGGTGAAGCTTTCTTT
>.|once|13|TRBV28|TRBJ1-2
CATHTAGHYGYTF
TGTGCCACACACACGGCAGGGCACTATGGCTACACCTTC
>.|once|16|TRBV30|TRBJ1-1
CAWSRWGRADHTEAFF
TGTGCCTGGAGTCGGTGGGGCAGGGCGGACCACACTGAAGCTTTCTTT
>.|.|14|TRBV9|TRBJ2-2
CASSVRENTGELFF
TGTGCCAGCAGCGTCAGGGAGAACACCGGGGAGCTGTTTTTT
>.|.|14|TRBV5-1|TRBJ1-2
CASSAGGQSHSYTF
TGCGCCAGCAGCGCGGGGGGGCAAAGTCATAGCTACACCTTC
>.|.|15|TRBV6-5|TRBJ2-1
CASSQGLGGHNEQFF
TGTGCCAGCAGCCAGGGACTAGGGGGCCACAATGAGCAGTTCTTC
>.|.|13|TRBV7-6|TRBJ1-3
CASSLGPGDTIYF
TGTGCCAGCAGCTTAGGGCCAGGGGACACCATATATTTT
>TRBD2|once|16|TRBV7-9|TRBJ2-3
CASSLVAGASTDTQYF
TGTGCCAGCAGCTTAGTAGCGGGGGCGTCCACAGATACGCAGTATTTT
>.|.|14|TRBV7-8|TRBJ1-1
CASSLGGDFSEAFF
TGTGCCAGCAGTCTAGGGGGAGACTTCTCTGAAGCTTTCTTT
>TRBD1|.|15|TRBV19|TRBJ1-2
CASSIETGQGYGYTF
TGTGCCAGTAGTATAGAAACTGGACAGGGCTATGGCTACACCTTC
>TRBD1|.|15|TRBV3-1/TRBV3-2|TRBJ2-2
CASSLGQGNTGELFF
TGTGCCAGCAGCCTGGGACAGGGGAACACCGGGGAGCTGTTTTTT
>.|.|16|TRBV7-8|TRBJ1-1
CASSLIGGEMNTEAFF
TGTGCCAGCAGCTTAATAGGGGGGGAGATGAACACTGAAGCTTTCTTT
>TRBD1|.|14|TRBV30|TRBJ1-1
CAWIPGTVNTEAFF
TGTGCCTGGATCCCCGGGACAGTGAACACTGAAGCTTTCTTT